The T cell receptor (beta chain) under discussion was sequenced for a study of blood T cell repertoires in COVID-19. Study information: Samples representing acute and convalescent COVID-19 were sourced from the United States, Italy and Spain. The cDNA or gDNA used as material had been derived from T cells, B-cell-depleted T cells, or PBMCs.

Germline CDR1 SGHRS, CDR2 YFSETQ. Trimming cost V 8 bases and J 9 bases; bases outside gene matches: 14. The CDR3 is 15 residues long. In the authors' methods: It was from reference gene primer amplification that nucleated cell counts were estimated. TCRdb's table, derived via immunoSEQ multiplex PCR, lists solely in-frame clones and lacks some. From that table come the V and J calls and clone size; the DNA was used to work out D and trimming. The table records nearly 350,000 clones, under 95% of them present only once. V is TRBV5-1 and J is TRBJ2-1; the match to TRBD2 covers 10 bases. Sequenced material: peripheral blood. The source is a woman aged 18-29 years who had recovered from COVID-19. The CDR3 DNA reads as TGCGCCAGGGACCAAGGAAAGCGGGAGGGAGGTGAGCAGTTCTTC. Protein sequence: CARDQGKREGGEQFF.